One and the same sample provided the 28 T cell receptor beta chains below, sequenced in a study of blood T cell repertoires in COVID-19. Some clones are missing from TCRdb's copy, which holds only in-frame ones; the method was immunoSEQ multiplex PCR. This table holds hundreds of thousands of clones, more than 70% found once. Source material: PBMCs or T cells enriched from blood (not recorded which). Every receptor here comes from a man in his forties or fifties in a cohort exposed to, infected with or recovered from COVID-19 (not recorded which).

The chain is built from TRBV4-2 and TRBJ1-2, with TRBD1 matching 10 bases. Germline CDR1 LGHNA, CDR2 YNFKEQ. The junction had 6 bases not matched to a gene; V was cut back by 0 bases and J by 8 bases. This CDR3 spans 15 amino acids. The CDR3 nucleotides are TGTGCCAGCAGCCAAGATCGGGACAGGGGTAAAGGCTACACCTTC. This encodes CASSQDRDRGKGYTF.

This sequence joins TRBV2 and TRBJ2-7; possible D gene TRBD1, 6 bases. The CDR3 runs 14 residues. Germline CDR1 reads SNHLY; CDR2 reads FYNNEI. V lost 5 bases and J 3 bases, leaving 14 bases between the germline ends. The CDR3 bases are TGTGCCAGCAGTAGGCAGGGGAATTACTACGAGCAGTACTTC. Translation: CASSRQGNYYEQYF. The whole variable domain, remainder taken from reference TRBV2 and TRBJ2-7, is EPEVTQTPSHQVTQMGQEVILRCVPISNHLYFYWYRQILGQKVEFLVSFYNNEISEKSEIFDDQFSVERPDGSNFTLKIRSTKLEDSAMYFCASSRQGNYYEQYFGPGTRLTVT.

The genes are TRBV20-1 and TRBJ2-4; TRBD2 agrees at 7 bases. This CDR3 has 11 residues. Trimming took 0 bases from V and 12 from J; bases not matched to a gene: 2. Per germline, CDR1 DFQATT and CDR2 SNEGSKA (reference sequence). DNA of the CDR3: TGCAGTGCTAGAGATGGGAGGGATCAGTACTTC. Its translation: CSARDGRDQYF.

V and J are TRBV9 and TRBJ2-7; perhaps TRBD2 as D (6 bases). The germline gives CDR1 SGDLS, CDR2 YYNGEE. The CDR3 is 15 amino acids. The germline V and J ends were trimmed by 0 bases and 5 bases, with 15 bases remaining between them. The CDR3 DNA sequence: TGTGCCAGCAGCGTAGGCCCCGGGAGTGGGAACGAGCAGTACTTC. Residues: CASSVGPGSGNEQYF.

This chain joins TRBV27 and TRBJ2-7; 12 positions match TRBD2. The germline gives CDR1 MNHEY, CDR2 SMNVEV (reference sequence). Trimming at V came to 11 bases and at J to 1 base, leaving 6 bases not matched to a gene. This CDR3 has 14 amino acids. The CDR3 sequence is CAGPGLAGSYEQYF. In DNA, the CDR3 is TGTGCCGGCCCGGGACTAGCGGGTTCCTACGAGCAGTACTTC.

This clone has just one count. This chain connects TRBV6-5 to TRBJ2-7; tentative D call: TRBD1 (5 bases). Germline V gene lookup returns CDR1 MNHEY and CDR2 SVGAGI. The CDR3 totals 13 residues. The V end lost 6 bases, the J end lost 2 bases, and 11 bases lay between the germline ends. CDR3 residues: CASRDNNPYEQYF. In DNA, the CDR3 is TGTGCCAGCAGGGACAACAACCCCTACGAGCAGTACTTC.

The chain is built from TRBV7-9 and TRBJ1-1; TRBD1 matches 7 bases. After removal of 6 bases from V and 2 bases from J, the junction contained 6 bases not matched to a gene. Germline CDR1 reads SEHNR; CDR2 reads FQNEAQ (reference sequence). The CDR3 is made up of 14 amino acids. DNA for the CDR3: TGTGCCAGCAGTCCCGGGACAGTTAACACTGAAGCTTTCTTT. It specifies CASSPGTVNTEAFF.

This clone has only a few counts. The chain uses TRBV7-6 and TRBJ2-1, with TRBD2 matching over 14 bases. Losses at the gene ends were 1 base for V and 2 bases for J; bases not matched to a gene: 10. The CDR3 loop spans 20 amino acids. The V gene's germline CDR1 is SGHVS and CDR2 FNYEAQ. The CDR3 reads CASSLEATSGRAGTYNEQFF. The CDR3 DNA is TGTGCCAGCAGCTTAGAGGCGACTAGCGGGAGGGCCGGTACCTACAATGAGCAGTTCTTC.

CDR3 sequence reads: CATSIEKSSYNEQFF. In DNA form, the CDR3 reads TGTGCCACCTCAATAGAAAAAAGCTCCTACAATGAGCAGTTCTTC. V is TRBV15 and J is TRBJ2-1; no definite D call. Looked up from germline, CDR1 is LNHNV and CDR2 is YYDKDF (reference sequence). Trimming pared 8 bases from V and 0 bases from J, leaving 14 bases between. This CDR3 contains 15 residues.

This clone was detected a few times. The V and J genes are TRBV5-4 and TRBJ1-4, with 8 bases identical to TRBD1. Germline-derived CDR1 and CDR2 are SGHNT and YYREEE (reference sequence). With 9 bases clipped from V and 7 bases from J, the junction kept 11 bases outside the gene matches. The CDR3 has 14 amino acids. CDR3 protein: CATRKDRASEKLFF. The CDR3 nucleotides read TGTGCCACCCGGAAGGACAGGGCAAGTGAAAAACTGTTTTTT.

V gene TRBV6-1 combines with J gene TRBJ2-3; 9 positions agree with TRBD2. Looked up from germline, CDR1 is MNHNS and CDR2 is SASEGT. This CDR3 has 16 residues. V lost 4 bases and J lost 0; bases outside the gene matches: 5. Here the CDR3 DNA reads TGTGCCAGCAGTGCCGCGACTAGCGGCAGCACAGATACGCAGTATTTT. Its protein product is CASSAATSGSTDTQYF.

The chain uses TRBV29-1 and TRBJ1-4, with 8 bases fitting TRBD1. CDR3 length: 14 amino acids. Germline V gene lookup returns CDR1 SQVTM and CDR2 ANQGSEA. V dropped 4 bases and J dropped 3; count of bases not matched to a gene: 4. CDR3 sequence reads: CSVGQGISNEKLFF. CDR3 in DNA: TGCAGCGTTGGACAGGGGATATCTAATGAAAAACTGTTTTTT.

The J gene is TRBJ2-5, the V gene TRBV4-1; tentative D call: TRBD1 (5 bases). The germline V and J ends were trimmed by 2 bases and 4 bases, with 14 bases remaining between them. In germline, CDR1 is MGHRA, CDR2 YSYEKL. There are 15 residues in the CDR3. The CDR3 DNA sequence: TGCGCCAGCAGCCAACCGAACCCTAGGGGAGAGACCCAGTACTTC. This sequence encodes CASSQPNPRGETQYF.

This rearrangement joins TRBV2 to TRBJ2-7; the D is unclear. This CDR3 is built from 11 residues. Germline CDR1 SNHLY, CDR2 FYNNEI. Trimming took 4 bases from V and 6 from J, leaving 7 bases between them. CDR3 DNA: TGTGCCAGCAGTGCCTCTCTCGAGCAGTACTTC. This sequence encodes CASSASLEQYF.

The chain employs TRBV4-2 and TRBJ2-3; 9 bases fit TRBD2. This CDR3 contains 16 residues. V gave up 2 bases and J gave up 1 base; unmatched junction bases: 4. Germline CDR1 is LGHNA and CDR2 is YNFKEQ. The CDR3 DNA reads as TGTGCCAGCAGCCAATTAGCGGGAGAGGGCACAGATACGCAGTATTTT. The encoded protein is CASSQLAGEGTDTQYF.

The chain carries TRBV7-2 and TRBJ1-2, with TRBD1 identical over 9 bases. The CDR3 length is 15 residues. CDR1 SGHTA and CDR2 FQGNSA come from the germline V gene. V trimming: 7 bases; J trimming: 0 bases; junction bases outside the gene matches: 6. DNA for the CDR3: TGTGCCAGCACCTTGGGGGACAGGGCTAACTATGGCTACACCTTC. It yields the protein CASTLGDRANYGYTF.

The gene calls are TRBV18 and TRBJ1-5, with D possibly being TRBD1 (6 bases). Germline V CDR1 and CDR2: KGHSH, LQKENI. V was trimmed by 6 bases and J by 0 bases, leaving 12 bases between them. The CDR3 length is 15 residues. The CDR3 DNA sequence: TGTGCCAGCTCCGCCGGGGGGGCTAGCAATCAGCCCCAGCATTTT. The encoded protein is CASSAGGASNQPQHF.

The chain combines TRBV5-6 with TRBJ1-2, with 11 bases that match TRBD1. After removal of 5 bases from V and 4 bases from J, the junction contained 4 bases not matched to a gene. The germline CDR1 and CDR2 sequences are SGHDT and YYEEEE. The CDR3 runs 14 residues. The CDR3 coding sequence is TGTGCCAGCAGTCCCGGGACAGGGGGCTATGGCTACACCTTC. Residues: CASSPGTGGYGYTF.

This clone was observed a handful of times. The gene calls are TRBV7-9 and TRBJ2-7, with 10 positions matching TRBD2. Germline V gene lookup returns CDR1 SEHNR and CDR2 FQNEAQ (reference sequence). J gave up 2 bases and V 2 bases, and 3 bases lay outside the gene matches. The CDR3 has 15 residues. CDR3 bases: TGTGCCAGCAGCTTATCTGGACTAGCGGCCTACGAGCAGTACTTC. Translated: CASSLSGLAAYEQYF.

The V gene is TRBV7-3, the J gene TRBJ1-1, with TRBD1 matching over 8 bases. CDR1 and CDR2 (germline): SGHTA, FQGTGA. This CDR3 comprises 14 residues. Germline trimming cut 5 bases from V and 1 base from J; bases unmatched to any gene: 3. CDR3 sequence reads: CASSLTGENTEAFF. The CDR3 DNA reads TGTGCCAGCAGCCTGACAGGGGAGAACACTGAAGCTTTCTTT.

V gene TRBV11-3 combines with J gene TRBJ2-2, with D tentatively TRBD2 (6 bases). Germline assignment: CDR1 SGHNT and CDR2 YENEEA. The CDR3 is 15 amino acids. Between the trimmed V and J ends, which lost 5 bases and 0 bases, there was a span of 10 bases. CDR3 residues: CASSVGGTNTGELFF. The CDR3 bases are TGTGCCAGCAGCGTCGGGGGAACGAACACCGGGGAGCTGTTTTTT.

The chain is built from TRBV5-4 and TRBJ2-1; 8 positions match TRBD2. CDR1 is SGHNT, CDR2 YYREEE, per germline (reference sequence). The CDR3 runs 17 residues. The V gene end was trimmed by 3 bases and the J gene end by 6 bases; junction bases not matched to a gene: 14. In DNA, the CDR3 is TGTGCCAGCAGCTACCCCGGGGGAGCGGGAGTAATCAATGAGCAGTTCTTC. Translation gives CASSYPGGAGVINEQFF.

The rearrangement links TRBV5-1 to TRBJ1-4, with TRBD1 as a possible D gene (5 bases). The CDR3 has 18 residues. The V end was cut by 4 bases, the J end by 4 bases, with 23 bases between. Germline V gene lookup returns CDR1 SGHRS and CDR2 YFSETQ. CDR3 in amino acids: CASSHGSGGVGGNEKLFF. The CDR3 coding sequence is TGCGCCAGCAGCCACGGGTCCGGCGGAGTGGGGGGTAATGAAAAACTGTTTTTT.

The rearrangement joins TRBV9 to TRBJ2-3; 7 nucleotides match TRBD2. This CDR3 contains 15 residues. Germline values: CDR1 SGDLS, CDR2 YYNGEE. V trimming: 4 bases; J trimming: 0 bases; junction bases outside the gene matches: 5. CDR3 in DNA: TGTGCCAGCAGCCTCACTAGCGAGAGCACAGATACGCAGTATTTT. This codes for CASSLTSESTDTQYF.

The chain links TRBV12-5 to TRBJ1-1; D is uncertain. V was cut by 5 bases and J by 0 bases, with 10 bases left in between. Germline CDR1 reads LGHNT; CDR2 reads FRNRAP. CDR3 length equals 14 residues. The CDR3 sequence is CASGTHLMNTEAFF. In nucleotides, the CDR3 is TGTGCTAGTGGTACCCACTTGATGAACACTGAAGCTTTCTTT.

This chain links TRBV19 with TRBJ2-3; the D is unclear. Trimming shortened V by 1 base and J by 1 base, and 9 bases separated the two germline ends. CDR1 is LNHDA, CDR2 SQIVND, per germline (reference sequence). The CDR3 covers 15 residues. CDR3 nucleotides: TGTGCCAGTAGTATAGGTGTACAGCGCACAGATACGCAGTATTTT. This codes for CASSIGVQRTDTQYF.

The chain uses TRBV28 and TRBJ2-5, with D perhaps TRBD1 (6 bases). The CDR3 totals 13 residues. Per germline, CDR1 MDHEN and CDR2 SYDVKM. Trimming took 2 bases from V and 6 from J, leaving 10 bases between them. The CDR3 bases are TGTGCCAGCAGTTTACGGGACACAAAGACCCAGTACTTC. Translated: CASSLRDTKTQYF.

V is TRBV28 and J is TRBJ1-6; 8 positions match TRBD1. Germline lookup yields CDR1 MDHEN and CDR2 SYDVKM. With V trimmed by 5 bases and J by 8 bases, 8 bases remained unmatched. The CDR3 is made up of 15 amino acids. DNA for the CDR3: TGTGCCAGCAGTCCCCCGGACAGGGATTATTCACCCCTCCACTTT. Amino acid sequence: CASSPPDRDYSPLHF.